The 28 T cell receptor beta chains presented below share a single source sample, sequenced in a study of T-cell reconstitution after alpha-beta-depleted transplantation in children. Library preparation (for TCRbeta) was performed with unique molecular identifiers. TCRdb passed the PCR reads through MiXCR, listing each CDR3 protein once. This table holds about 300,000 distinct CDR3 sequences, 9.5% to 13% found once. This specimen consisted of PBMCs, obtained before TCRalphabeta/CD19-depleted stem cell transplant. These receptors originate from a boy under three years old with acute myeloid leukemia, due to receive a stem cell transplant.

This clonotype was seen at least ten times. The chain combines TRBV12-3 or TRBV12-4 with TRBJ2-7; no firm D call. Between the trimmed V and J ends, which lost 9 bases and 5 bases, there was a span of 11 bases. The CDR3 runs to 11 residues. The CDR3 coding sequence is TGTGCCAGTACCGCATTAGACGAGCAGTACTTC. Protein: CASTALDEQYF.

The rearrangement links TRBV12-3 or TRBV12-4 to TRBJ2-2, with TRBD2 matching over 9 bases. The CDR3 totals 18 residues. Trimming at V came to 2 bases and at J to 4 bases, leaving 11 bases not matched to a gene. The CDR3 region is CASSLSLAGWVGTGELFF. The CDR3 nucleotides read TGTGCCAGCAGTTTAAGCCTAGCGGGATGGGTGGGCACCGGGGAGCTGTTTTTT.

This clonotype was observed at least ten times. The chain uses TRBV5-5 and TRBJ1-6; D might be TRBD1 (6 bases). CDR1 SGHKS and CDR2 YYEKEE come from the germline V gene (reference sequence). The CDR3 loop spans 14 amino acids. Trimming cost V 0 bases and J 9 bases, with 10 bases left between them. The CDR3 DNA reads TGTGCCAGCAGCTTGGAGGGGGGAATTTCACCCCTCCACTTT. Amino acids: CASSLEGGISPLHF.

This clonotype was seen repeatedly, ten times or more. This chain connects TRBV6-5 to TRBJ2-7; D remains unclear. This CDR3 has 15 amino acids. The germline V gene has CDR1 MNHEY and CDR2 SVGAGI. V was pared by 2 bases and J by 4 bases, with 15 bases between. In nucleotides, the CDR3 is TGTGCCAGCAGTTACCGAAGTTCCAAGGTTTACGAGCAGTACTTC. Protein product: CASSYRSSKVYEQYF.

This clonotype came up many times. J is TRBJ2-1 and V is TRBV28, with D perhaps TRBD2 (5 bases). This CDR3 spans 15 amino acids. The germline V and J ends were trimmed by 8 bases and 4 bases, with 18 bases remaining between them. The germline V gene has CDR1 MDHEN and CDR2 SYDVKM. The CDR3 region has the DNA TGTGCCAGCGTCCCCTCCAGCGGTAGTTACAATGAGCAGTTCTTC. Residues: CASVPSSGSYNEQFF.

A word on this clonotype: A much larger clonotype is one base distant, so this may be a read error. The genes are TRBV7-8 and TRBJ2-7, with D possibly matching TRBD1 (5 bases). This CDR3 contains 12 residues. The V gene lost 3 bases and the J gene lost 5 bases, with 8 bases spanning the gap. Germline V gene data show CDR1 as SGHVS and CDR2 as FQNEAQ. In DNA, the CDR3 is TGTGCCAGCAGCTTGAAAGGGGACGAGCAGTACTTC. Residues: CASSLKGDEQYF.

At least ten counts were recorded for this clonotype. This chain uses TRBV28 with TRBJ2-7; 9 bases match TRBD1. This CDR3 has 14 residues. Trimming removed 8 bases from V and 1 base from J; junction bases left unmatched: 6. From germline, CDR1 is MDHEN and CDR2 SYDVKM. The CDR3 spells CASVLGTGSYEQYF. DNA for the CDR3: TGTGCCAGCGTCTTAGGGACAGGGTCCTACGAGCAGTACTTC.

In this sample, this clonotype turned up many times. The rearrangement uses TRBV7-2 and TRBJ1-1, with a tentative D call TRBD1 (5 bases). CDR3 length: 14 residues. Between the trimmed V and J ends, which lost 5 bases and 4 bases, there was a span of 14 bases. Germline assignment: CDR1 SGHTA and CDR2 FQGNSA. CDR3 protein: CASSRPGGGTEAFF. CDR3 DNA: TGTGCCAGCAGCCGACCCGGGGGTGGCACTGAAGCTTTCTTT.

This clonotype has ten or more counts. The CDR3 DNA is TGCGCCACCTCGGGACTAGCATTTGAGACCCAGTACTTC. It translates to CATSGLAFETQYF. The chain uses TRBV10-2 and TRBJ2-5, with 9 bases matching TRBD2. This CDR3 is built from 13 residues. The germline gives CDR1 WSHSY, CDR2 SAAADI. After removal of 10 bases from V and 5 bases from J, the junction contained 8 bases not matched to a gene.

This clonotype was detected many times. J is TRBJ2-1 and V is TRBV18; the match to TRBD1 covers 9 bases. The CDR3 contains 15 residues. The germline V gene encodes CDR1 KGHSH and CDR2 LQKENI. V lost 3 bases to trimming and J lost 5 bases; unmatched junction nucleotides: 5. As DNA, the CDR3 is TGTGCCAGCTCACCTGCCGGGACAGGGAACAATGAGCAGTTCTTC. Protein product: CASSPAGTGNNEQFF.

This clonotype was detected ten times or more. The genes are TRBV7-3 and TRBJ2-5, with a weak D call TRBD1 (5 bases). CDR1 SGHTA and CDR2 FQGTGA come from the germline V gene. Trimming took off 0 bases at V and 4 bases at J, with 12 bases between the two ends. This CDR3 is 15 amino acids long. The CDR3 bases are TGTGCCAGCAGCTTAACCCCCAGGGTCGGAGAGACCCAGTACTTC. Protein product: CASSLTPRVGETQYF.

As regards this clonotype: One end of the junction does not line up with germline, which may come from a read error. CDR3 sequence (DNA): TGTGCCAGGGGCTTGGGGCACCTCATTAGCTTC. Translation: CARGLGHLISF. The chain employs TRBV5-3 and TRBJ2-7, with a possible D match to TRBD1 (5 bases). TRBV5-3 is known as an ORF, though its function is uncertain. This CDR3 contains 11 residues.

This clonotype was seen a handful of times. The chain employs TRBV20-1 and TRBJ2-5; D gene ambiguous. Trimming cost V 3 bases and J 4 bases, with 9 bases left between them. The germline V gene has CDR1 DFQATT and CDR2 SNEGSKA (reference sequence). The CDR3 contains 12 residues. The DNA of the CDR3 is TGCAGTGCTAGCCGGACCCGAGAGACCCAGTACTTC. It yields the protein CSASRTRETQYF.

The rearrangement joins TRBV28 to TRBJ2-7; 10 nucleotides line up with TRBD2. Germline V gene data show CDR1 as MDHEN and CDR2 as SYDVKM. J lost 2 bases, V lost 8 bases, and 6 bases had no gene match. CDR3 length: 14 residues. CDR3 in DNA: TGTGCCAGCCGCCCTAGCGGGAGAACCTACGAGCAGTACTTC. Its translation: CASRPSGRTYEQYF.

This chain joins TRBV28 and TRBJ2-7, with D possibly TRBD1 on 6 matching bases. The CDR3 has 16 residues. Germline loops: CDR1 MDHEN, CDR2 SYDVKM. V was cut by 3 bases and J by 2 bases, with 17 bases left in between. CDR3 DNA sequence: TGTGCCAGCAGTTTCAGTATCCTGACAGGTACCTACGAGCAGTACTTC. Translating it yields CASSFSILTGTYEQYF. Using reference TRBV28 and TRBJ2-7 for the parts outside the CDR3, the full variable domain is DVKVTQSSRYLVKRTGEKVFLECVQDMDHENMFWYRQDPGLGLRLIYFSYDVKMKEKGDIPEGYSVSREKKERFSLILESASTNQTSMYLCASSFSILTGTYEQYFGPGTRLTVT.

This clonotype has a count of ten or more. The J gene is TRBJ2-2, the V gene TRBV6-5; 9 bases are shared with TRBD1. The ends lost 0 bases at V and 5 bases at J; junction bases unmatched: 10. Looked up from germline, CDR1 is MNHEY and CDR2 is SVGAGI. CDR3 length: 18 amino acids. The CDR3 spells CASSYSGGGTGRTGELFF. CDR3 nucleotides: TGTGCCAGCAGTTACTCAGGGGGCGGGACAGGGAGAACCGGGGAGCTGTTTTTT.

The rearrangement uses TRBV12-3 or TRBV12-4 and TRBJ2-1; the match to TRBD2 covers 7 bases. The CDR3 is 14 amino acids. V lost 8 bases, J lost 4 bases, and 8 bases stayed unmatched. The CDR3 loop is CASSNRGEYNEQFF. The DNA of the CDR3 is TGTGCCAGCTCCAACCGGGGGGAGTACAATGAGCAGTTCTTC.

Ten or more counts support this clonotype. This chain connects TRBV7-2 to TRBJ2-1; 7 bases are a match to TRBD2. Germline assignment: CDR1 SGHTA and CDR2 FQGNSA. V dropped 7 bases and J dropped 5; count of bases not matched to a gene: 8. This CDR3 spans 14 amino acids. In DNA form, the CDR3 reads TGTGCCAGCAAGCGACCCGGGGGGAACAATGAGCAGTTCTTC. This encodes CASKRPGGNNEQFF. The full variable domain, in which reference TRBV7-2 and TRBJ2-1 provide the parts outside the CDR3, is GAGVSQSPSNKVTEKGKDVELRCDPISGHTALYWYRQSLGQGLEFLIYFQGNSAPDKSGLPSDRFSAERTGGSVSTLTIQRTQQEDSAVYLCASKRPGGNNEQFFGPGTRLTVL.

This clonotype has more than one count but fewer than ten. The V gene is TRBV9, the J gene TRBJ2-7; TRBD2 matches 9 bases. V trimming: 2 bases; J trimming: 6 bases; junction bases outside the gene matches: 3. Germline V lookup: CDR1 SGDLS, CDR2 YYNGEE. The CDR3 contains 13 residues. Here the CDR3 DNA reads TGTGCCAGCAGCGTCGGGACTAGCCGCGAGCAGTACTTC. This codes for CASSVGTSREQYF.

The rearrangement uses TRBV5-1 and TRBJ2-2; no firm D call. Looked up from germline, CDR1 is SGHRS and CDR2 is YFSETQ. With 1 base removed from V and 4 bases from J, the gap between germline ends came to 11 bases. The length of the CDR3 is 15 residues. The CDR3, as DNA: TGCGCCAGCAGCTTGAGGCAGGTTTGCACCGGGGAGCTGTTTTTT. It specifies CASSLRQVCTGELFF.

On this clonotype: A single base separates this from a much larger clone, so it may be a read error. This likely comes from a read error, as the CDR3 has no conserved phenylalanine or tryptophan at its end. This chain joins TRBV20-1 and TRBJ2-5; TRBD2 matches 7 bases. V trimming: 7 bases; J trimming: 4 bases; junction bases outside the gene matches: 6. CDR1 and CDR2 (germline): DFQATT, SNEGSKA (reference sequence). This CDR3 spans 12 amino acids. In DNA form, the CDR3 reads TGCAGTGACCAGTCGGGAGGAGAGACCCAGTACCTC. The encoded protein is CSDQSGGETQYL.

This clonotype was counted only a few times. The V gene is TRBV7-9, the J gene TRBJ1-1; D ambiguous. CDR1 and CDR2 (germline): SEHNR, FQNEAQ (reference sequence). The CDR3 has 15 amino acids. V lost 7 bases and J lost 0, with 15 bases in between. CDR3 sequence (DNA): TGTGCCAGCACCCTAATCCCAGGCTTGAACACTGAAGCTTTCTTT. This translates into CASTLIPGLNTEAFF.

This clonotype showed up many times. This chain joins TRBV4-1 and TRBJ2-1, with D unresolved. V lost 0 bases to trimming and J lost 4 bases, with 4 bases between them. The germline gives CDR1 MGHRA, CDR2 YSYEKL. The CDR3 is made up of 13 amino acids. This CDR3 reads CASSQDPYNEQFF. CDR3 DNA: TGCGCCAGCAGCCAAGATCCGTACAATGAGCAGTTCTTC.

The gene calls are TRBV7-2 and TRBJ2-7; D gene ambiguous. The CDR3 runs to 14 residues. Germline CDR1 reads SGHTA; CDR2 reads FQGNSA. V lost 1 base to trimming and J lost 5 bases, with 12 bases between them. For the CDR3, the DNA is TGTGCCAGCAGCTTAGGTTTAGGGCCTAACGAGCAGTACTTC. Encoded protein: CASSLGLGPNEQYF. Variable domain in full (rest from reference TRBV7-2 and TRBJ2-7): GAGVSQSPSNKVTEKGKDVELRCDPISGHTALYWYRQSLGQGLEFLIYFQGNSAPDKSGLPSDRFSAERTGGSVSTLTIQRTQQEDSAVYLCASSLGLGPNEQYFGPGTRLTVT.

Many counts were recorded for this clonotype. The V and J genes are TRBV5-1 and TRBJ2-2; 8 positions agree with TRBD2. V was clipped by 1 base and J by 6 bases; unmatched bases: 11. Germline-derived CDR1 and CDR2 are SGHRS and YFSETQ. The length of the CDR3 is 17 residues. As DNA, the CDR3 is TGCGCCAGCAGCTTGATCCCGACTAGCGAATTTCCCGGGGAGCTGTTTTTT. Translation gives CASSLIPTSEFPGELFF.

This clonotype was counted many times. The CDR3 sequence is CSARANGLSSPLDTQYF. CDR3 coding DNA: TGCAGTGCTAGGGCTAACGGACTATCGTCCCCCCTGGATACGCAGTATTTT. This chain uses TRBV20-1 with TRBJ2-3; D may be TRBD2 (6 bases). CDR1 is DFQATT, CDR2 SNEGSKA, per germline (reference sequence). The V and J ends lost 3 bases and 6 bases respectively, with 25 bases between them. The CDR3 runs to 17 residues.

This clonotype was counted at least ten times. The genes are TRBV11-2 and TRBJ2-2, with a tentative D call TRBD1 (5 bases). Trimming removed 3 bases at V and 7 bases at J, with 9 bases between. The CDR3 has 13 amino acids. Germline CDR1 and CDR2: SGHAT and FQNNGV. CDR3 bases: TGTGCCAGCAGCTTTAGGGGCAGCGGGGAGCTGTTTTTT. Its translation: CASSFRGSGELFF.

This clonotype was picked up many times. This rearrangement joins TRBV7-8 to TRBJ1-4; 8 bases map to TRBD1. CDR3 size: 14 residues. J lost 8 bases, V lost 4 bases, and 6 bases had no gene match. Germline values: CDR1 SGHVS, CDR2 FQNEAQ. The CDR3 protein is CASSSSTGEEKLFF. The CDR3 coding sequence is TGTGCCAGCAGCTCATCGACAGGGGAGGAAAAACTGTTTTTT.